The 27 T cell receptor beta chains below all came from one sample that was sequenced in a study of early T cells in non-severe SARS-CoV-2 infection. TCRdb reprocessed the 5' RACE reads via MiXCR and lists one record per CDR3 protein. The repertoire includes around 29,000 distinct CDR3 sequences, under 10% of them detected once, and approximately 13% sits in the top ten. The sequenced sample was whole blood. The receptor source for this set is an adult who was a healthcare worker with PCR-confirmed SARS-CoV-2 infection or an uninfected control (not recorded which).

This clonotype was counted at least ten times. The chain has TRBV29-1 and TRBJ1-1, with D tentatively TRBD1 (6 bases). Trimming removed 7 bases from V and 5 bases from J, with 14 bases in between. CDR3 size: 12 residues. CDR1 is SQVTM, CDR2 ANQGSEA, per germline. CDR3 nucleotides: TGCAGCGCCCCGAGCCAGGGGACTGAAGCTTTCTTT. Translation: CSAPSQGTEAFF.

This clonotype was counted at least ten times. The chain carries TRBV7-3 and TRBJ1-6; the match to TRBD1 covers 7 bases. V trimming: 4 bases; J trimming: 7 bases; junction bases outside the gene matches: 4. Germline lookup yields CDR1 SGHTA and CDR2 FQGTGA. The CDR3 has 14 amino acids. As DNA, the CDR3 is TGTGCCAGCAGCTCCAGGGGGACGAATTCACCCCTCCACTTT. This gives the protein CASSSRGTNSPLHF.

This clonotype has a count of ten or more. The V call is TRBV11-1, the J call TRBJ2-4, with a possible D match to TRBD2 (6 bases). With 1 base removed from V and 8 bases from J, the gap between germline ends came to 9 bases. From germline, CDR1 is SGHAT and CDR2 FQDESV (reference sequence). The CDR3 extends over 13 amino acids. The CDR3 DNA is TGTGCCAGCAGCTTAGTGTGGGAGGACATTCAGTACTTC. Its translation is CASSLVWEDIQYF.

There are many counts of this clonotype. The CDR3 DNA reads TGTGCTAGTGCCCCTGACAGTAGCTCCTACAATGAGCAGTTCTTC. Its translation: CASAPDSSSYNEQFF. This rearrangement joins TRBV12-5 to TRBJ2-1, with a weak D call TRBD1 (5 bases). This CDR3 is 15 amino acids long. Germline loops: CDR1 LGHNT, CDR2 FRNRAP. Trimming removed 7 bases at V and 0 bases at J, with 13 bases between.

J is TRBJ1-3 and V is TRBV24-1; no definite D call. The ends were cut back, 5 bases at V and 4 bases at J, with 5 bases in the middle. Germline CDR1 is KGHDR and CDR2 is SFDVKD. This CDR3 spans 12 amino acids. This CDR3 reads CATSATGNTIYF. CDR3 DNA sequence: TGTGCCACCAGTGCCACCGGAAACACCATATATTTT.

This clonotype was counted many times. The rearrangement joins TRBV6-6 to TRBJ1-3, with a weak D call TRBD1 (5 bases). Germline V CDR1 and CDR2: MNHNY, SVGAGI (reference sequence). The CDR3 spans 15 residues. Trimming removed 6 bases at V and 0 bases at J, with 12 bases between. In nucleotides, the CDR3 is TGTGCCAGCAGAGAGCAGGGTATCTCTGGAAACACCATATATTTT. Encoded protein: CASREQGISGNTIYF.

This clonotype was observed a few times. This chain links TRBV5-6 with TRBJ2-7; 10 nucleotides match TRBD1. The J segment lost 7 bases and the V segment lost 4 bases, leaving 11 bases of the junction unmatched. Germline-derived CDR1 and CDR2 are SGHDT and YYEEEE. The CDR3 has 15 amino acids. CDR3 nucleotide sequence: TGTGCCAGCAGCGCCCGGGACAGGGGTTCCGGAGAGCAGTACTTC. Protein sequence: CASSARDRGSGEQYF. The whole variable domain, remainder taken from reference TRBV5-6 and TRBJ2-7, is DAGVTQSPTHLIKTRGQQVTLRCSPKSGHDTVSWYQQALGQGPQFIFQYYEEEERQRGNFPDRFSGHQFPNYSSELNVNALLLGDSALYLCASSARDRGSGEQYFGPGTRLTVT.

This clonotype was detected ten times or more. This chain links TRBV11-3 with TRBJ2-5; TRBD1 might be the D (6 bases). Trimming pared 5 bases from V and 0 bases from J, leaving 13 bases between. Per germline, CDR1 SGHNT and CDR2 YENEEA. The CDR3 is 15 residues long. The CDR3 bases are TGTGCCAGCAGCCCTGGGGGCCGGGACCAAGAGACCCAGTACTTC. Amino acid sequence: CASSPGGRDQETQYF.

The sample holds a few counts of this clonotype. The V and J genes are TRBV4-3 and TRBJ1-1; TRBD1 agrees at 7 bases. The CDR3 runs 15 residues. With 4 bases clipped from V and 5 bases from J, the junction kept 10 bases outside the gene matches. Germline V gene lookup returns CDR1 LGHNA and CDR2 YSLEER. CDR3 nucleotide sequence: TGCGCCAGCAGCCCTCGGACAGGACGAGGGACTGAAGCTTTCTTT. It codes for CASSPRTGRGTEAFF.

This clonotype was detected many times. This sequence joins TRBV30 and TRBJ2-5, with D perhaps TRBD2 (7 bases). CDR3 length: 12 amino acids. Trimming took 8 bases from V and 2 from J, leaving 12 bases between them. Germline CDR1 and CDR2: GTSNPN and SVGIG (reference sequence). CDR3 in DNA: TGTGCCCTTAGGGGGGGGCAAGAGACCCAGTACTTC. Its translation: CALRGGQETQYF.

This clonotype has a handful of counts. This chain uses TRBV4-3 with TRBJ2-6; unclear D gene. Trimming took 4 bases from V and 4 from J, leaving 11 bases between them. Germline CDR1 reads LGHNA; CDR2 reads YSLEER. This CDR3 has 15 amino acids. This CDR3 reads CASSLTPWGANVLTF. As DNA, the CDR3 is TGCGCCAGCAGCCTAACCCCCTGGGGGGCCAACGTCCTGACTTTC.

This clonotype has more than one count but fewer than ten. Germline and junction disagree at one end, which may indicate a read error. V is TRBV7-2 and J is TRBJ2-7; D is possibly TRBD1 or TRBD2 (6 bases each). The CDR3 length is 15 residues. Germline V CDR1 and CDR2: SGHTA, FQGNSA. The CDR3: CASSLGVPGAYEQYF. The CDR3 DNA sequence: TGTGCCAGCAGCTTAGGTGTTCCGGGGGCCTACGAGCAGTATTTC. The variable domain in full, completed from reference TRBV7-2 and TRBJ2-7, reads GAGVSQSPSNKVTEKGKDVELRCDPISGHTALYWYRQSLGQGLEFLIYFQGNSAPDKSGLPSDRFSAERTGGSVSTLTIQRTQQEDSAVYLCASSLGVPGAYEQYFGPGTRLTVT.

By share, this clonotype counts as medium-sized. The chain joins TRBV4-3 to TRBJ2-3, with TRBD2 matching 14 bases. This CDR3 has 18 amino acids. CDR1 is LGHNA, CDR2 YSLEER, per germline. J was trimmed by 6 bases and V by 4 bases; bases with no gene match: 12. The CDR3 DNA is TGCGCCAGCAGCCCATCAGACCTGACTAGCGGGGGGGCGGATACGCAGTATTTT. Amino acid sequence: CASSPSDLTSGGADTQYF.

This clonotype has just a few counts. In DNA, the CDR3 is TGTGCCAGCAGCCAATTTAAAAGCGGGGGGGCCGAGACCCAGTACTTC. As protein: CASSQFKSGGAETQYF. This rearrangement joins TRBV14 to TRBJ2-5; TRBD2 matches at 10 bases. Germline V gene sequence: CDR1 SGHDN, CDR2 FVKESK. The CDR3 spans 16 residues. The V segment lost 2 bases and the J segment 5 bases; nucleotides outside the gene matches: 8.

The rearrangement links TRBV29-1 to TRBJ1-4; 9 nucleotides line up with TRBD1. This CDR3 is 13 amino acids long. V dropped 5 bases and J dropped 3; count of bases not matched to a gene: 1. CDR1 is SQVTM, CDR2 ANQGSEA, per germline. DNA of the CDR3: TGCAGCGTTAGGGACAGGGCTAATGAAAAACTGTTTTTT. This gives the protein CSVRDRANEKLFF.

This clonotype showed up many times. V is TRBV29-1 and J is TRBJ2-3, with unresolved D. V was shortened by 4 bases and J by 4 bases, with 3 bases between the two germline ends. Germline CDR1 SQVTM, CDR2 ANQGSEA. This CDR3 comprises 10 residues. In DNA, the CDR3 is TGCAGCGTTGTTTCAGATACGCAGTATTTT. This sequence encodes CSVVSDTQYF.

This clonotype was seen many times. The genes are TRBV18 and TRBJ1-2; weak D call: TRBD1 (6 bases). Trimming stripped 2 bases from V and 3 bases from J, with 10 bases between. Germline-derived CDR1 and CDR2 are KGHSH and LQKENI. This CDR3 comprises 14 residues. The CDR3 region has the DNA TGTGCCAGCTCACCAAGGACAGCCGACTATGGCTACACCTTC. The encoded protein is CASSPRTADYGYTF.

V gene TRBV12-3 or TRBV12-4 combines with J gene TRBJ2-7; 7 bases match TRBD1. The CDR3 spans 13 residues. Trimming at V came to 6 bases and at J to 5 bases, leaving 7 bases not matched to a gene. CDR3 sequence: CASRPRQGHEQYF. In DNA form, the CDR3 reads TGTGCCAGCAGACCCAGACAGGGCCACGAGCAGTACTTC.

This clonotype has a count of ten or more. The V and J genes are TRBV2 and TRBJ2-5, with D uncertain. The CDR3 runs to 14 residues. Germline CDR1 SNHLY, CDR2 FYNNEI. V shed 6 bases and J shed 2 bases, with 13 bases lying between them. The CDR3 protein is CASRPYSTQETQYF. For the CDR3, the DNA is TGTGCCAGCAGACCCTACAGCACACAAGAGACCCAGTACTTC.

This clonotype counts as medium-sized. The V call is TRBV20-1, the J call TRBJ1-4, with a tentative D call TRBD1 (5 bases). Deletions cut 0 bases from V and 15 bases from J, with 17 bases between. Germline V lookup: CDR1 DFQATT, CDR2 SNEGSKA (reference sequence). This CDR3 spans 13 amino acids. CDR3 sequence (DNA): TGCAGTGCTAGAGATCTCGGAGGGACTGGCATGTTTTTT. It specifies CSARDLGGTGMFF.

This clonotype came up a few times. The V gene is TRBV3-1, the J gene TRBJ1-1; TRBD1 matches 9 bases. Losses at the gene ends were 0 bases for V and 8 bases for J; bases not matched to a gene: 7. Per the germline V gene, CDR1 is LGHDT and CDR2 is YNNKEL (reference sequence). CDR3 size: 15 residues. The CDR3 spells CASSQDWTGASEAFF. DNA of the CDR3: TGTGCCAGCAGCCAAGACTGGACAGGGGCCTCCGAAGCTTTCTTT.

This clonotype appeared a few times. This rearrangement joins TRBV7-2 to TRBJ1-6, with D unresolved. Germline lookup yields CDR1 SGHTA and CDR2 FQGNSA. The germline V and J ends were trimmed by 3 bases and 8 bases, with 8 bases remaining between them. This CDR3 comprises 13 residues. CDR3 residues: CASSLGIDSPLHF. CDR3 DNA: TGTGCCAGCAGCTTGGGGATAGATTCACCCCTCCACTTT. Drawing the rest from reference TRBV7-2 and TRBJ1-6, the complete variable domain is GAGVSQSPSNKVTEKGKDVELRCDPISGHTALYWYRQSLGQGLEFLIYFQGNSAPDKSGLPSDRFSAERTGGSVSTLTIQRTQQEDSAVYLCASSLGIDSPLHFGNGTRLTVT.

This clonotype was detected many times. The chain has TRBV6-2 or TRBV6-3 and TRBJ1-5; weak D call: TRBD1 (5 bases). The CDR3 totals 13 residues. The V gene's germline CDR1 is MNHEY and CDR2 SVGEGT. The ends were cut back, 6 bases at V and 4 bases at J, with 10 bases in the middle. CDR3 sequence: CASRDTPNQPQHF. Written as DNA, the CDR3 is TGTGCCAGCAGGGACACTCCGAATCAGCCCCAGCATTTT.

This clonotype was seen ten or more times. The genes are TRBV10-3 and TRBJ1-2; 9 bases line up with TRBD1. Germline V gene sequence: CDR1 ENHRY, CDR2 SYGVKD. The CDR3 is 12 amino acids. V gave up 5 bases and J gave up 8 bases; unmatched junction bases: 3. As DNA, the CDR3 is TGTGCCATCAGTAGAACAGGGGGCGGCTACACCTTC. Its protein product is CAISRTGGGYTF.

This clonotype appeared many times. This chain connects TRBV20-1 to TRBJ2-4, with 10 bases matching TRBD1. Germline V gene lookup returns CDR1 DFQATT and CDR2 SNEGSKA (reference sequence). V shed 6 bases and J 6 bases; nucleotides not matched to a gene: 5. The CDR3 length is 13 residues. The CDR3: CSAETGGRNIQYF. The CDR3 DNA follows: TGCAGTGCCGAGACAGGGGGCAGAAACATTCAGTACTTC.

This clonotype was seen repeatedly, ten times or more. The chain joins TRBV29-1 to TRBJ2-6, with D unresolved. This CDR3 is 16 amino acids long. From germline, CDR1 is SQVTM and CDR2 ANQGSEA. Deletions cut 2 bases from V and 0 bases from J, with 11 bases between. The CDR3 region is CSVERDTDSGANVLTF. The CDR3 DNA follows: TGCAGCGTTGAAAGAGACACCGACTCTGGGGCCAACGTCCTGACTTTC. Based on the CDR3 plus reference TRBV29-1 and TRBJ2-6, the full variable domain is SAVISQKPSRDICQRGTSLTIQCQVDSQVTMMFWYRQQPGQSLTLIATANQGSEATYESGFVIDKFPISRPNLTFSTLTVSNMSPEDSSIYLCSVERDTDSGANVLTFGAGSRLTVL.

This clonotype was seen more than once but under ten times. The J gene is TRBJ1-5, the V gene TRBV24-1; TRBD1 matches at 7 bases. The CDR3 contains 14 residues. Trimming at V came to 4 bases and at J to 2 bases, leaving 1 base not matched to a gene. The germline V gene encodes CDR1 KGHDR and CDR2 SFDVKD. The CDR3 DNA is TGTGCCACCAGTGACGACAGGGGCAATCAGCCCCAGCATTTT. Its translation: CATSDDRGNQPQHF.